This passage covers 18 T cell receptor beta chains from one sample sequenced in a study of control samples from healthy donors and cancer patients. Some clones are missing from TCRdb's copy, which holds only in-frame ones; the method was immunoSEQ multiplex PCR. The sample consists of about 42,000 clones, less than 90% of them appearing once. The sample taken for sequencing was blood. The source is a man in his 60s in good health.

J is TRBJ1-6 and V is TRBV12-3 or TRBV12-4; D perhaps matches TRBD1 (6 bases). V was pared by 5 bases and J by 14 bases, with 16 bases between. The CDR3 contains 13 residues. CDR3 loop: CASSPFQGIALHF. The CDR3 DNA follows: TGTGCCAGCAGTCCATTCCAGGGGATAGCCCTCCACTTT.

DNA of the CDR3: TGTGCCAGTAGCTCATTTAACAGAAATCCTAACTATGGCTACACCTTC. Its translation: CASSSFNRNPNYGYTF. This rearrangement joins TRBV19 to TRBJ1-2; the D is unclear. Deletions cut 6 bases from V and 0 bases from J, with 17 bases between. Germline-derived CDR1 and CDR2 are LNHDA and SQIVND (reference sequence). This CDR3 has 16 residues.

The chain carries TRBV9 and TRBJ1-2; TRBD1 matches 8 bases. V lost 4 bases, J lost 5 bases, and 4 bases stayed unmatched. CDR3 length: 13 amino acids. From germline, CDR1 is SGDLS and CDR2 YYNGEE. The CDR3 spells CASSIQGGYGYTF. CDR3 nucleotides: TGTGCCAGCAGCATACAGGGGGGGTATGGCTACACCTTC.

The rearrangement links TRBV11-3 to TRBJ1-1; 12 bases match TRBD1. The CDR3 is 16 amino acids. Per the germline V gene, CDR1 is SGHNT and CDR2 is YENEEA. V dropped 4 bases and J dropped 1; count of bases not matched to a gene: 4. CDR3 in DNA: TGTGCCAGCAGCTCGGGACAGGGGGCGAGGAACACTGAAGCTTTCTTT. This codes for CASSSGQGARNTEAFF. Variable domain in full (rest from reference TRBV11-3 and TRBJ1-1): EAGVVQSPRYKIIEKKQPVAFWCNPISGHNTLYWYLQNLGQGPELLIRYENEEAVDDSQLPKDRFSAERLKGVDSTLKIQPAELGDSAVYLCASSSGQGARNTEAFFGQGTRLTVV.

This clone was observed once. This chain joins TRBV10-3 and TRBJ2-7; 9 bases align to TRBD1. V shed 4 bases and J 3 bases; nucleotides not matched to a gene: 7. The length of the CDR3 is 15 residues. Germline CDR1 and CDR2: ENHRY and SYGVKD. CDR3 DNA: TGTGCCATCAGTGCGCGGGGGACAGGGAACTACGAGCAGTACTTC. Amino acids: CAISARGTGNYEQYF.

This clone was recorded a few times. The chain uses TRBV18 and TRBJ2-1; possibly TRBD1 or TRBD2 for D (6 bases each). V dropped 1 base and J dropped 6 bases, with 13 bases sitting between them. CDR3 length equals 15 residues. Germline V gene sequence: CDR1 KGHSH, CDR2 LQKENI. CDR3 DNA sequence: TGTGCCAGCTCACCACTCCCGGGGGCGATCAATGAGCAGTTCTTC. Encoded protein: CASSPLPGAINEQFF.

This clone has only a few counts. The chain employs TRBV2 and TRBJ1-3; unclear D gene. CDR1 SNHLY and CDR2 FYNNEI come from the germline V gene. The CDR3 length is 12 residues. Between the trimmed V and J ends, which lost 8 bases and 0 bases, there was a span of 5 bases. The DNA for the CDR3 is TGTGCCAGCCGGATCTCTGGAAACACCATATATTTT. Translation: CASRISGNTIYF.

DNA for the CDR3: TGTGCCAGCAGCTTTGGACAGGGGAATGAAGCTTTCTTT. Its protein is CASSFGQGNEAFF. The genes are TRBV11-2 and TRBJ1-1, with 9 nucleotides matching TRBD1. The CDR3 contains 13 residues. CDR1 is SGHAT and CDR2 is FQNNGV in the germline V gene. Germline trimming cut 3 bases from V and 7 bases from J; bases unmatched to any gene: 3.

The chain links TRBV4-1 to TRBJ2-1; 15 nucleotides match TRBD2. Germline trimming cut 5 bases from V and 1 base from J; bases unmatched to any gene: 9. Per germline, CDR1 MGHRA and CDR2 YSYEKL. The CDR3 totals 19 residues. In DNA form, the CDR3 reads TGCGCCAGCAGCTCGAGGACTAGCGGGGGGGCAAGATCCTACAATGAGCAGTTCTTC. Amino acids: CASSSRTSGGARSYNEQFF.

A few counts support this clone. V usage is TRBV6-1 and J usage is TRBJ1-1; D not certain. The germline V gene encodes CDR1 MNHNS and CDR2 SASEGT. The CDR3 is made up of 17 amino acids. V was clipped by 2 bases and J by 0 bases, with 16 bases between them. DNA for the CDR3: TGTGCCAGCAGTGAATCGGGTTATAGGAATTTGAACACTGAAGCTTTCTTT. Amino acid sequence: CASSESGYRNLNTEAFF.

The genes are TRBV19 and TRBJ1-5; D is unresolved. This CDR3 has 15 amino acids. V lost 1 base and J lost 3, with 10 bases in between. Germline loops: CDR1 LNHDA, CDR2 SQIVND (reference sequence). The CDR3 nucleotides read TGTGCCAGTAGTATAGGTGGACTTCTCAATCAGCCCCAGCATTTT. Encoded protein: CASSIGGLLNQPQHF. The whole variable domain, filled in from reference TRBV19 and TRBJ1-5, reads DGGITQSPKYLFRKEGQNVTLSCEQNLNHDAMYWYRQDPGQGLRLIYYSQIVNDFQKGDIAEGYSVSREKKESFPLTVTSAQKNPTAFYLCASSIGGLLNQPQHFGDGTRLSIL.

The genes are TRBV7-9 and TRBJ1-3; TRBD1 matches at 7 bases. V lost 5 bases, J lost 7 bases, and 5 bases stayed unmatched. This CDR3 contains 13 residues. Germline-derived CDR1 and CDR2 are SEHNR and FQNEAQ (reference sequence). Written as DNA, the CDR3 is TGTGCCAGCAGCCCTAGGGGGCTTAACACCATATATTTT. It encodes CASSPRGLNTIYF.

J is TRBJ1-1 and V is TRBV7-9, with TRBD1 matching over 7 bases. The J segment lost 13 bases and the V segment lost 1 base, leaving 9 bases of the junction unmatched. CDR3 size: 13 residues. CDR1 and CDR2 from the germline V gene are SEHNR and FQNEAQ (reference sequence). The CDR3 DNA reads as TGTGCCAGCAGCTTAGGGCAGGGGGGATCAAGTTTCTTT. Amino acid sequence: CASSLGQGGSSFF.

This clone is a singleton in its sample. This rearrangement joins TRBV2 to TRBJ1-1; D perhaps matches TRBD1 (6 bases). CDR3 length: 16 residues. The V end lost 4 bases, the J end lost 0 bases, and 15 bases lay between the germline ends. The V gene's germline CDR1 is SNHLY and CDR2 FYNNEI. The DNA for the CDR3 is TGTGCCAGCAGTGTCCGACAGGCGACTATGAACACTGAAGCTTTCTTT. Residues: CASSVRQATMNTEAFF. Looking up the rest from reference TRBV2 and TRBJ1-1 gives the full variable domain: EPEVTQTPSHQVTQMGQEVILRCVPISNHLYFYWYRQILGQKVEFLVSFYNNEISEKSEIFDDQFSVERPDGSNFTLKIRSTKLEDSAMYFCASSVRQATMNTEAFFGQGTRLTVV.

The V call is TRBV4-3, the J call TRBJ1-3, with D maybe TRBD1 (5 bases). The germline gives CDR1 LGHNA, CDR2 YSLEER. The CDR3 runs to 18 residues. Trimming took off 0 bases at V and 4 bases at J, with 19 bases between the two ends. CDR3 nucleotide sequence: TGCGCCAGCAGCCAAGATCTAAACAGGCCCCCTCTGGGAAACACCATATATTTT. Translation gives CASSQDLNRPPLGNTIYF.

The V call is TRBV12-3 or TRBV12-4, the J call TRBJ1-5; the D is unclear. Trimming took 6 bases from V and 10 from J, leaving 13 bases between them. This CDR3 region has 12 residues. CDR3 nucleotides: TGTGCCAGCAGGCTAGGGATCCTCCCCCAGCATTTT. This gives the protein CASRLGILPQHF.

This clone has ten or more counts. The gene calls are TRBV7-2 and TRBJ1-4; D is uncertain. Trimming stripped 1 base from V and 2 bases from J, with 8 bases between. Germline assignment: CDR1 SGHTA and CDR2 FQGNSA. This CDR3 contains 15 residues. In nucleotides, the CDR3 is TGTGCCAGCAGCTTAGATCGGAGTACTAATGAAAAACTGTTTTTT. Translating it yields CASSLDRSTNEKLFF.

V gene TRBV25-1 combines with J gene TRBJ1-2; no definite D call. The length of the CDR3 is 14 residues. Per the germline V gene, CDR1 is MGHDK and CDR2 is SYGVNS. Between the trimmed V and J ends, which lost 3 bases and 10 bases, there was a span of 18 bases. CDR3 sequence reads: CASSDFLGPEDYTF. Written as DNA, the CDR3 is TGTGCCAGCAGTGACTTTCTCGGGCCGGAAGACTACACCTTC.